The entry below describes one T cell receptor beta chain. Its antigen remains unidentified. One junction end does not reproduce the germline sequence, and a read error may be involved. The record originates from a study of tumor and adjacent non-tumor tissue in lung cancer (dated by TCRdb to the late 2010s). General notes on the study: Of the cohort, eleven to twelve patients had adenocarcinoma, 2 had squamous cell carcinoma and 1 had small cell lung cancer. In total, sequencing yielded over 95 million productive TCRbeta reads, which works out to an average of around 4.2 million reads per sample. The roughly 15 enrolled patients, of whom approximately 10 were men and 5 were women, were aged roughly 31 to 85 years and were diagnosed with TNM stage I to III disease. Bulk TCRbeta repertoires were compared between lung tumor tissue and matched distant non-tumor lung tissue obtained from 15 lung cancer patients. TCRbeta CDR3 sequencing was performed on 25 to 35 paired specimens, with one tumor sample and one normal lung sample collected per patient.

Overall results and qualifications from the work: Significantly higher TCR diversity (inverse Simpson) was observed in tumor tissue than in normal lung tissue (approximately 440 vs 150, P = 0.0075, Mann-Whitney U test). The cohort had only around 14 patients, and the authors noted that larger samples and more detailed clinical data are needed. TCR diversity was significantly higher in younger patients, and higher tumor TCR diversity was associated with shorter overall and disease-free survival. Peripheral blood was not sequenced, so blood TCRbeta repertoires were not examined in the lung cancer patients of the study. The top 100 clones made up a significantly larger cumulative share of the repertoire in normal lung than in tumor tissue. Neither the sequencing platform nor unique molecular identifiers are named or mentioned anywhere in the methods.

Library creation used multiplex PCR. The instrument was an Illumina HiSeq 2500. TCRbeta libraries were constructed through three rounds of nested PCR with primers (Table S4) according to protocols adapted from ARM-PCR. PCR products of 200-500 bp were gel-excised and purified with the QIAquick gel extraction kit before sequencing. Turning to the authors' computational methods: Reads were cleaned using Trimmomatic, were merged into complete CDR3 sequences using FLASH, and were assigned to V(D)J germline segments using MiTCR. Clonal diversity was calculated as the inverse Simpson's index using VDJtools. A read counted as productive if the sequence was in-frame and lacked a premature stop codon. The raw public reads went through TCRdb reprocessing: fastp at Q25, MiXCR clone calling, in-frame beta chains kept. A single entry per CDR3 protein holds the most common genes and DNA from its merged rows. Clone size and V and J calls follow TCRdb, not the original study. Recorded for this sample are about 93,000 distinct CDR3 sequences; approximately 65% of them occurred a single time. The ten most abundant clones make up 18% of the sample.

RNA was extracted from bulk unsorted tissue and checked for quality with a NanoDrop ND-1000 and an Agilent 2100. All donors had newly diagnosed lung cancer, had not received prior chemotherapy, and were admitted for thoracic surgery in China between August and November 2014. The study excluded patients who had received radiotherapy or chemotherapy before or who had another cancer at the same time. Pieces of surgical tissue measuring roughly 1-2.1 cm3 were kept in RNAlater solution and stored at -80 degrees C until use. CDR1 SQVTM and CDR2 ANQGSEA are derived from the germline V gene. The CDR3, from cysteine to phenylalanine, totals 14 residues. Only the CDR3 portion is preserved as DNA: 42 bases, with reading frame beginning at the first base.

Sequenced input: lung tumor tissue. The sequence derives from a man aged 55-75 years with non-small cell lung cancer. The chain uses TRBV29-1 and TRBJ2-1, with TRBD2 perhaps the D gene, on 6 matching bases. The CDR3 is CSVRTLLAHNEQFF. The nucleotide sequence reads TGCAGCGTTCGGACCCTACTAGCCCACAATGAGCAGTTCTTT.